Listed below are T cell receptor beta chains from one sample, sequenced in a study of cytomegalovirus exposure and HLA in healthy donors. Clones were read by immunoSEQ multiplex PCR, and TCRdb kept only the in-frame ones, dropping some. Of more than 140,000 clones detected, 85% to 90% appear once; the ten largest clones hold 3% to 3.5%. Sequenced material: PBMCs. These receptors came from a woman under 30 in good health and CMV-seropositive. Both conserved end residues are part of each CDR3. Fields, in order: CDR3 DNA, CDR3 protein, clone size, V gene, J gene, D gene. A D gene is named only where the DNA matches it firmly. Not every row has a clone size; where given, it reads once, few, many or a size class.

CDR3nt: TGCAGCGTTGAGATAGGGGAAGGGTGGTACACCTTC
CDR3aa: CSVEIGEGWYTF
abundance: NA
v_gene: TRBV29-1
j_gene: TRBJ1-2
d_gene: NA

CDR3nt: TGTGCCAGCAGTGATTATCGGGACTCACCCTTTTCCGAGCAGTACTTC
CDR3aa: CASSDYRDSPFSEQYF
abundance: NA
v_gene: TRBV25-1
j_gene: TRBJ2-7
d_gene: NA

CDR3nt: TGCAGCGTCTTCGGTACAAAACCGGGACTAGCGGGCTACGAGCAGTACTTC
CDR3aa: CSVFGTKPGLAGYEQYF
abundance: once
v_gene: TRBV29-1
j_gene: TRBJ2-7
d_gene: TRBD2

CDR3nt: TGCAGCGTTGTACATCAGAACACTGAAGCTTTCTTT
CDR3aa: CSVVHQNTEAFF
abundance: NA
v_gene: TRBV29-1
j_gene: TRBJ1-1
d_gene: NA

CDR3nt: TGTGCCAGCAGTCCGAGCGGATACACCGGGGAGCTGTTTTTT
CDR3aa: CASSPSGYTGELFF
abundance: NA
v_gene: TRBV25-1
j_gene: TRBJ2-2
d_gene: NA

CDR3nt: TGTGCCAGCAGTACTCCCCCCACAGCGTACTTC
CDR3aa: CASSTPPTAYF
abundance: NA
v_gene: TRBV28
j_gene: TRBJ2-5
d_gene: NA

CDR3nt: TGTGCCAGCAGCCAAGTCTTCGGACTAGCGGACGCCCGCTCCTACGAGCAGTACTTC
CDR3aa: CASSQVFGLADARSYEQYF
abundance: NA
v_gene: TRBV14
j_gene: TRBJ2-7
d_gene: TRBD2

CDR3nt: TGTGCCAGCAGCTTAGTTAGCATCGATACGCAGTATTTT
CDR3aa: CASSLVSIDTQYF
abundance: NA
v_gene: TRBV11-3
j_gene: TRBJ2-3
d_gene: NA

CDR3nt: TGTGCCAGCAGTGAATTGGGGCAGATCAGTACGGAGACCCAGTACTTC
CDR3aa: CASSELGQISTETQYF
abundance: NA
v_gene: TRBV25-1
j_gene: TRBJ2-5
d_gene: NA

CDR3nt: TGCAGCGTTATAGGAGGAATCAATCAGCCCCAGCATTTT
CDR3aa: CSVIGGINQPQHF
abundance: NA
v_gene: TRBV29-1
j_gene: TRBJ1-5
d_gene: NA

CDR3nt: TGTGCCAGTTACGACATTAACTATGGCTACACCTTC
CDR3aa: CASYDINYGYTF
abundance: NA
v_gene: TRBV19
j_gene: TRBJ1-2
d_gene: NA

CDR3nt: TGTGCCAGCAGGCTCGGGGGGCTCAACTATGGCTACACCTTC
CDR3aa: CASRLGGLNYGYTF
abundance: NA
v_gene: TRBV5-6
j_gene: TRBJ1-2
d_gene: NA

CDR3nt: TGTGCCAGCAGTGAATCAGCAGGGGGATACGGTGGAAACACCATATATTTT
CDR3aa: CASSESAGGYGGNTIYF
abundance: NA
v_gene: TRBV6-1
j_gene: TRBJ1-3
d_gene: TRBD1

CDR3nt: TGTGCCAGCAGTTACTCGAGGGTTACTAATGAAAAACTGTTTTTT
CDR3aa: CASSYSRVTNEKLFF
abundance: NA
v_gene: TRBV6-5
j_gene: TRBJ1-4
d_gene: NA

CDR3nt: TGCGCCAGCAGTGAGGTTAGGGGTGACTACGAGCAGTACTTC
CDR3aa: CASSEVRGDYEQYF
abundance: once
v_gene: TRBV10-1
j_gene: TRBJ2-7
d_gene: NA

CDR3nt: TGTGCCAGCAGCCAAGCCGGGACCCCGGGGGGTGAAAAACTGTTTTTT
CDR3aa: CASSQAGTPGGEKLFF
abundance: NA
v_gene: TRBV4-2
j_gene: TRBJ1-4
d_gene: NA

CDR3nt: TGTGCCAGTAGTATAGCCTACAGGGGAGGCTATGGCTACACCTTC
CDR3aa: CASSIAYRGGYGYTF
abundance: NA
v_gene: TRBV19
j_gene: TRBJ1-2
d_gene: TRBD1

CDR3nt: TGTGCCAGCAAACGTGGAGGATCTGAAGCTTTCTTT
CDR3aa: CASKRGGSEAFF
abundance: few
v_gene: TRBV27
j_gene: TRBJ1-1
d_gene: NA

CDR3nt: TGTGCCAGCAGCCAAGAAGGACTAGCCAAATTCTACGAGCAGTACTTC
CDR3aa: CASSQEGLAKFYEQYF
abundance: NA
v_gene: TRBV4-2
j_gene: TRBJ2-7
d_gene: TRBD2

CDR3nt: TGTGCCAGCAGTGGTCGGGAGGGCCTCGGCGAGCAGTACTTC
CDR3aa: CASSGREGLGEQYF
abundance: NA
v_gene: TRBV2
j_gene: TRBJ2-7
d_gene: TRBD2

CDR3nt: TGTGCCAGCAGTTTATCAAGGGGCGGTGAGACCCAGTACTTC
CDR3aa: CASSLSRGGETQYF
abundance: NA
v_gene: TRBV28
j_gene: TRBJ2-5
d_gene: NA

CDR3nt: TGTGCCAGCAGCCTAGCGGAGGCAGGGGAAGCTTTCTTT
CDR3aa: CASSLAEAGEAFF
abundance: NA
v_gene: TRBV27
j_gene: TRBJ1-1
d_gene: NA

CDR3nt: TGCGCCAGCAGCTTTGCCCGTAGCTCCTACGAGCAGTACTTC
CDR3aa: CASSFARSSYEQYF
abundance: NA
v_gene: TRBV5-1
j_gene: TRBJ2-7
d_gene: NA

CDR3nt: TGTGCCAGTAGCGCCCCACGACTAGTGGATGAGCAGTTCTTC
CDR3aa: CASSAPRLVDEQFF
abundance: once
v_gene: TRBV19
j_gene: TRBJ2-1
d_gene: NA

CDR3nt: TGTGCCACCAGCGGGATATTGGGGGCGGGCACCGGGGAGCTGTTTTTT
CDR3aa: CATSGILGAGTGELFF
abundance: NA
v_gene: TRBV15
j_gene: TRBJ2-2
d_gene: NA

CDR3nt: TGCAGCGTTAGGCGGGGGGTCTCCTACAATGAGCAGTTCTTC
CDR3aa: CSVRRGVSYNEQFF
abundance: once
v_gene: TRBV29-1
j_gene: TRBJ2-1
d_gene: TRBD2

CDR3nt: TGTGCCAGCAGTGAAATAGCGGGACCAAGCCAGGACACAGATACGCAGTATTTT
CDR3aa: CASSEIAGPSQDTDTQYF
abundance: NA
v_gene: TRBV2
j_gene: TRBJ2-3
d_gene: TRBD2

CDR3nt: TGTGCCAGCAGTACAAGTAGACTAGCGGGAGGCACTAGCACAGATACGCAGTATTTT
CDR3aa: CASSTSRLAGGTSTDTQYF
abundance: once
v_gene: TRBV28
j_gene: TRBJ2-3
d_gene: TRBD2

CDR3nt: TGTGCCAGCAGCTTAGCGCGGACAGGGCCCTATGGCTACACCTTC
CDR3aa: CASSLARTGPYGYTF
abundance: NA
v_gene: TRBV7-2
j_gene: TRBJ1-2
d_gene: TRBD1

CDR3nt: TGCGCCAGCAGTACGACAGGGCCAAGCGAGCAGTACTTC
CDR3aa: CASSTTGPSEQYF
abundance: NA
v_gene: TRBV10-2
j_gene: TRBJ2-7
d_gene: TRBD1

CDR3nt: TGTGCCAGCAGTTTAGCGGGGAGCTCCTACAATGAGCAGTTCTTC
CDR3aa: CASSLAGSSYNEQFF
abundance: NA
v_gene: TRBV27
j_gene: TRBJ2-1
d_gene: NA

CDR3nt: TGCAGCGCGGGGGACTCCTACGAGCAGTACTTC
CDR3aa: CSAGDSYEQYF
abundance: NA
v_gene: TRBV29-1
j_gene: TRBJ2-7
d_gene: NA

CDR3nt: TGTGCCAGCAGCCCCAGTGGGGGGTCCACCGGGGAGCTGTTTTTT
CDR3aa: CASSPSGGSTGELFF
abundance: NA
v_gene: TRBV7-3
j_gene: TRBJ2-2
d_gene: NA

CDR3nt: TGTGCCAGCAGCCAGCGGGCAGATACGCAGTATTTT
CDR3aa: CASSQRADTQYF
abundance: NA
v_gene: TRBV14
j_gene: TRBJ2-3
d_gene: NA

CDR3nt: TGTGCCAGCAGTTACGGCCGGACACCTACTCATGGCTACACCTTC
CDR3aa: CASSYGRTPTHGYTF
abundance: NA
v_gene: TRBV6-5
j_gene: TRBJ1-2
d_gene: NA

CDR3nt: TGCAGTTATGGGGGACAGGGGATTTCAGAGACCCAGTACTTC
CDR3aa: CSYGGQGISETQYF
abundance: NA
v_gene: TRBV29-1
j_gene: TRBJ2-5
d_gene: TRBD1

CDR3nt: TGTGCCAGCAGTTTAGGTGCGGCACCACAGGGGATAGGTACTTACGAGCAGTACTTC
CDR3aa: CASSLGAAPQGIGTYEQYF
abundance: NA
v_gene: TRBV28
j_gene: TRBJ2-7
d_gene: TRBD1

CDR3nt: TGTGCCAGCACTCCGCCTCCCGGGGACTATGGCTACACCTTC
CDR3aa: CASTPPPGDYGYTF
abundance: NA
v_gene: TRBV9
j_gene: TRBJ1-2
d_gene: NA

CDR3nt: TGTGCCAGCAGTTTGGGCGGACAGCCCAATGAGCAGTTCTTC
CDR3aa: CASSLGGQPNEQFF
abundance: NA
v_gene: TRBV28
j_gene: TRBJ2-1
d_gene: NA

CDR3nt: TGTGCCAGCAGAGACGACACGAAACACTCCTACGAGCAGTACTTC
CDR3aa: CASRDDTKHSYEQYF
abundance: NA
v_gene: TRBV7-2
j_gene: TRBJ2-7
d_gene: NA

CDR3nt: TGTGCCAGCAGCCAAGATCTGTTTCAACAGGGGAACACTGAAGCTTTCTTT
CDR3aa: CASSQDLFQQGNTEAFF
abundance: NA
v_gene: TRBV4-2
j_gene: TRBJ1-1
d_gene: NA

CDR3nt: TGTGCCAGCAGTCGCGGGACAGGGGACGAAAAACTGTTTTTT
CDR3aa: CASSRGTGDEKLFF
abundance: NA
v_gene: TRBV6-5
j_gene: TRBJ1-4
d_gene: TRBD1

CDR3nt: TGTGCCAGCGAAACCAAACTAGCAATCGAGCAGTACTTC
CDR3aa: CASETKLAIEQYF
abundance: NA
v_gene: TRBV28
j_gene: TRBJ2-7
d_gene: NA

CDR3nt: TGTGCCAGCAGCTTGTTGGGAGACGAGCAGTACTTC
CDR3aa: CASSLLGDEQYF
abundance: once
v_gene: TRBV5-5
j_gene: TRBJ2-7
d_gene: NA

CDR3nt: TGTGCCAGCAGCCGGAATTGGGGGGGCGAGCAGTACTTC
CDR3aa: CASSRNWGGEQYF
abundance: NA
v_gene: TRBV7-6
j_gene: TRBJ2-7
d_gene: TRBD2

CDR3nt: TGTGCCAGCAGTACTAGTGTAGACAGGGATCCCTACGAGCAGTACTTC
CDR3aa: CASSTSVDRDPYEQYF
abundance: NA
v_gene: TRBV28
j_gene: TRBJ2-7
d_gene: TRBD1

CDR3nt: TGCGCCAGCCAGGGGGCGAGCTCCTACAATGAGCAGTTCTTC
CDR3aa: CASQGASSYNEQFF
abundance: NA
v_gene: TRBV5-1
j_gene: TRBJ2-1
d_gene: TRBD1

CDR3nt: TGCGCCAGCAGACCCGGGACAGGAAGGTCCGGGGAGCTGTTTTTT
CDR3aa: CASRPGTGRSGELFF
abundance: NA
v_gene: TRBV5-1
j_gene: TRBJ2-2
d_gene: TRBD1

CDR3nt: TGTGCCAGCTCAATCTCCCTAGCGGGAGATGCTTATGAGCAGTTCTTC
CDR3aa: CASSISLAGDAYEQFF
abundance: NA
v_gene: TRBV18
j_gene: TRBJ2-1
d_gene: TRBD2

CDR3nt: TGTGCCAGCAGGAAAGGGGCAAATGAGCAGTTCTTC
CDR3aa: CASRKGANEQFF
abundance: NA
v_gene: TRBV7-9
j_gene: TRBJ2-1
d_gene: NA

CDR3nt: TGTGCCAGCACCTTACTAGCGGGAGACGGGGAGCTGTTTTTT
CDR3aa: CASTLLAGDGELFF
abundance: NA
v_gene: TRBV2
j_gene: TRBJ2-2
d_gene: TRBD2

CDR3nt: TGTGCCAGCAGCTTACATTCCGACAGGGCTCAGCCCCAGCATTTT
CDR3aa: CASSLHSDRAQPQHF
abundance: NA
v_gene: TRBV7-2
j_gene: TRBJ1-5
d_gene: TRBD1

CDR3nt: TGTGCCAGTAGTAGACAGGGAATAGACAATCAGCCCCAGCATTTT
CDR3aa: CASSRQGIDNQPQHF
abundance: NA
v_gene: TRBV19
j_gene: TRBJ1-5
d_gene: TRBD1